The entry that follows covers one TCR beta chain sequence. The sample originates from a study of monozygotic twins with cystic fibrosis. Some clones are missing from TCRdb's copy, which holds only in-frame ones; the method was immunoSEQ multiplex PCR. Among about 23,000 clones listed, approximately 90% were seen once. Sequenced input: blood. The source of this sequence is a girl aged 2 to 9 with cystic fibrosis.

CDR3 sequence reads: CASSLGTSYANTGELFF. For the CDR3, the DNA is TGTGCCAGCAGCTTGGGGACATCCTACGCGAACACCGGGGAGCTGTTTTTT. This sequence joins TRBV5-4 and TRBJ2-2; tentative D call: TRBD1 (5 bases). The V end lost 0 bases, the J end lost 0 bases, and 12 bases lay between the germline ends. The CDR3 contains 17 residues. Germline CDR1 reads SGHNT; CDR2 reads YYREEE (reference sequence).